This T cell receptor (beta chain) originates from a study of T cell changes during pregnancy in multiple sclerosis. The V gene lost 8 bases and the J gene lost 2 bases, with 12 bases spanning the gap. This CDR3 has 14 residues. Germline V gene lookup returns CDR1 MDHEN and CDR2 SYDVKM. Libraries were prepared by immunoSEQ multiplex PCR; TCRdb keeps only in-frame clonotypes and omits some of them. The sample holds just under 50,000 clones, around 94% seen once. The V call is TRBV28, the J call TRBJ2-2; maybe TRBD1 (7 bases). The receptor was isolated from a female donor with multiple sclerosis, enrolled in a pregnancy study. The sample was CD4+ T cells from peripheral blood mononuclear cells, taken in the third trimester of pregnancy. The CDR3 DNA is TGTGCCAGCCGACAGGGAGGCAACACCGGGGAGCTGTTTTTT. Residues: CASRQGGNTGELFF. Full variable domain (remainder filled in from reference TRBV28 and TRBJ2-2): DVKVTQSSRYLVKRTGEKVFLECVQDMDHENMFWYRQDPGLGLRLIYFSYDVKMKEKGDIPEGYSVSREKKERFSLILESASTNQTSMYLCASRQGGNTGELFFGEGSRLTVL.